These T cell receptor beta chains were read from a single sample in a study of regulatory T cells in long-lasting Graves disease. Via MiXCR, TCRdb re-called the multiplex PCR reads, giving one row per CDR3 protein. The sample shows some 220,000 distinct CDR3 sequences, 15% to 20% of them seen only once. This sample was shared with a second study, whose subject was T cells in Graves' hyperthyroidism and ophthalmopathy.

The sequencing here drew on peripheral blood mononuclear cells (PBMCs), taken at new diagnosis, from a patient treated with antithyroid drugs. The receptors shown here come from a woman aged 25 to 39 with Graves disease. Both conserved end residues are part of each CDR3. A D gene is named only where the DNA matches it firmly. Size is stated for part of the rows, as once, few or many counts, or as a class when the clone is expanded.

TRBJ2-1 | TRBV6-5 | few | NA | CASSWAGAGYNEQFF | TGTGCCAGCAGTTGGGCCGGGGCGGGTTACAATGAGCAGTTCTTC
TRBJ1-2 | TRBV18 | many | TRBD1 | CASSPPGTGNYGYTF | TGTGCCAGCTCACCACCGGGGACAGGAAACTATGGCTACACCTTC
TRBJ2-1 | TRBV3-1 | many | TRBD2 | CASSASGRRNEQFF | TGTGCCAGCAGTGCTAGCGGGAGGCGCAATGAGCAGTTCTTC
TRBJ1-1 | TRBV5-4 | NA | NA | CASHRVRADTEAFF | TGTGCCAGCCACAGGGTTAGAGCGGACACTGAAGCTTTCTTT
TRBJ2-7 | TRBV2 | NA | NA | CASRRRGLIDYEQYF | TGTGCCAGCAGGAGAAGAGGACTAATAGACTACGAGCAGTACTTC
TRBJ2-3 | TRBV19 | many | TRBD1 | CASSMLQGASDTQYF | TGTGCCAGTAGTATGTTACAGGGGGCGTCAGATACGCAGTATTTT
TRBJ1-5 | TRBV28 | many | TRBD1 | CASSQTGISNQPQHF | TGTGCCAGCAGCCAGACAGGGATTAGCAATCAGCCCCAGCATTTT
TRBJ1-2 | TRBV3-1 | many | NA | CASSLTGRKNYGYTF | TGTGCCAGCAGCCTAACTGGGAGAAAGAACTATGGCTACACCTTC
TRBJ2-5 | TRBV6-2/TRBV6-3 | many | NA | CASSYFSLLGETQYF | TGTGCCAGCAGTTACTTTTCCCTTCTGGGGGAGACCCAGTACTTC
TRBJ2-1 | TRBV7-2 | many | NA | CASSSWGARHEQFF | TGTGCCAGCAGCTCTTGGGGAGCCCGGCATGAGCAGTTCTTC
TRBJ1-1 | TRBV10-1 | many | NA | CASRPSDGPNTEAFF | TGCGCCAGCAGACCGTCGGACGGTCCGAACACTGAAGCTTTCTTT
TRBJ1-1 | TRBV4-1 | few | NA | CASSQAAQDADTEAFF | TGCGCCAGCAGCCAAGCCGCACAGGACGCGGACACTGAAGCTTTCTTT
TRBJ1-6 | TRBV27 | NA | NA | CASKDWSGTPNNSPLHF | TGTGCCAGCAAAGATTGGAGCGGAACTCCCAATAATTCACCCCTCCACTTT
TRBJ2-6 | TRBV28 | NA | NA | CASSFAGSSGANVLTF | TGTGCCAGCAGTTTCGCAGGGAGCTCTGGGGCCAACGTCCTGACTTTC
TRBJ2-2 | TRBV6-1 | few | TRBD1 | CASTGQGSGELFF | TGTGCCAGCACCGGACAGGGGTCCGGGGAGCTGTTTTTT
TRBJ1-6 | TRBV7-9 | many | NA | CASSLARTYDNSPLHF | TGTGCCAGCAGCTTAGCCCGGACGTACGATAATTCACCCCTCCACTTT
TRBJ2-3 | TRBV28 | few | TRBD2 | CASSSGGLETDTQYF | TGTGCCAGCAGTTCCGGAGGACTAGAAACAGATACGCAGTATTTT
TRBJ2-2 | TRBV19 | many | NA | CATTPGHTITGELFF | TGTGCCACAACTCCGGGACATACTATCACCGGGGAGCTGTTTTTT
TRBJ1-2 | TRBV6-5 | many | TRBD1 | CASSSPGQLLYGYTF | TGTGCCAGCAGTTCGCCGGGACAGCTTCTCTATGGCTACACCTTC
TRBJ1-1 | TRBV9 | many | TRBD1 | CASSVGTGGEKSTEAFF | TGTGCCAGCAGCGTAGGCACAGGGGGGGAGAAGTCGACTGAAGCTTTCTTT
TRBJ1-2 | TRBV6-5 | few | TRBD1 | CASSYSRDRAYGYTF | TGTGCCAGCAGTTACTCCCGGGACAGAGCTTATGGCTACACCTTC
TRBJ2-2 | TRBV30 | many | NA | CAWTQEREKYTGELFF | TGTGCCTGGACCCAAGAGAGGGAGAAATACACCGGGGAGCTGTTTTTT
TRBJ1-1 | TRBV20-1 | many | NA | CSVWWKENTEAFF | TGCAGTGTCTGGTGGAAGGAGAACACTGAAGCTTTCTTT
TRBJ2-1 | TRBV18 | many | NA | CASSPESSEQFF | TGTGCCAGCTCACCCGAATCGTCTGAGCAGTTCTTC
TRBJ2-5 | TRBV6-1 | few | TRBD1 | CASSEGTGNGETQYF | TGTGCCAGCAGTGAAGGGACAGGGAATGGAGAGACCCAGTACTTC
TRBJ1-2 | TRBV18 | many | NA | CASSPQDRTNYGYTF | TGTGCCAGCTCACCACAGGACCGCACCAACTATGGCTACACCTTC
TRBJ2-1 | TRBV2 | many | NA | CASSDESNEQFF | TGTGCCAGCAGTGACGAGTCCAATGAGCAGTTCTTC
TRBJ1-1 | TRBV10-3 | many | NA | CAISEGVSEAFF | TGTGCCATCAGTGAAGGGGTGTCTGAAGCTTTCTTT
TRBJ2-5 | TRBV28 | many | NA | CASSLGGGETQYF | TGTGCCAGCAGTTTAGGGGGTGGAGAGACCCAGTACTTC
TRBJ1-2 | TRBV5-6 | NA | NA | CASSEGPRPYGYTF | TGTGCCAGCAGCGAGGGCCCAAGGCCCTATGGCTACACCTTC
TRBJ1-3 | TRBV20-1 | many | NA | CSARALQPGNTIYF | TGCAGTGCTAGAGCCTTACAGCCTGGAAACACCATATATTTT
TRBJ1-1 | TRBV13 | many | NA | CASSQTWNTEAFF | TGTGCCAGCAGCCAGACATGGAACACTGAAGCTTTCTTT
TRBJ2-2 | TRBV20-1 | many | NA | CSARQVETGELFF | TGCAGTGCCCGACAGGTAGAGACCGGGGAGCTGTTTTTT
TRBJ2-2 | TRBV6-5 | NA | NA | CASNYLGVTGELFF | TGTGCCAGCAATTACCTGGGGGTAACCGGGGAGCTGTTTTTT
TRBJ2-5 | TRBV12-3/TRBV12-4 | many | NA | CASSFGSRSQETQYF | TGTGCCAGCAGTTTCGGGTCGCGTTCACAAGAGACCCAGTACTTC
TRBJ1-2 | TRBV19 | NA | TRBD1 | CASSIADRGPYGYTF | TGTGCCAGTAGTATAGCGGACAGGGGGCCCTATGGCTACACCTTC
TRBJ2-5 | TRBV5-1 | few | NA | CASSPGHEEETQYF | TGCGCCAGCAGCCCGGGACACGAAGAAGAGACCCAGTACTTC
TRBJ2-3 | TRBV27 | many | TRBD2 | CASSTSGRSTDTQYF | TGTGCCAGCTCGACTAGCGGGAGGAGCACAGATACGCAGTATTTT
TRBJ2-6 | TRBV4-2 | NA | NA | CASSQEGESSGANVLTF | TGTGCCAGCAGCCAAGAGGGGGAGAGCTCTGGGGCCAACGTCCTGACTTTC
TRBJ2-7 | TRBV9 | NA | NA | CASSVGPAGSYEQYF | TGTGCCAGCAGCGTAGGTCCCGCGGGGTCCTACGAGCAGTACTTC